Listed below are T cell receptor beta chains from one sample, sequenced in a study of tumor and adjacent non-tumor tissue in lung cancer. TCRdb used MiXCR to reprocess the multiplex PCR reads, holding one entry per CDR3 protein. The repertoire holds about 100,000 distinct CDR3 sequences, with 60% to 80% as singletons. Input material: distant non-tumor lung tissue. These receptors were obtained from a man under 40 with non-small cell lung cancer. Each CDR3 is given with its conserved first and last residue. D genes are given only for firm matches. Clone size is stated in some rows and not others, as once, few, many or a class when expanded.

d_call	clone_size	v_call	j_call	cdr3_aa	cdr3_nt
TRBD1	many	TRBV12-5	TRBJ1-4	CASGLNRGTSEKLFF	TGTGCTAGTGGTCTAAACAGGGGGACGAGTGAAAAACTGTTTTTT
TRBD1	once	TRBV20-1	TRBJ1-5	CSAITPGQQFNSNQPQHF	TGCAGTGCTATCACTCCGGGACAGCAATTTAATAGCAATCAGCCCCAGCACTTT
.	.	TRBV11-2	TRBJ1-4	CTSQQINEKLLF	TGTACCAGTCAACAGATTAATGAAAAACTGTTATTT
TRBD2	.	TRBV29-1	TRBJ2-2	CNIETSGRKTGELLF	TGCAACATTGAAACTAGCGGGAGAAAAACCGGGGAGCTGTTATTC
.	.	TRBV29-1	TRBJ1-1	CSVEDRGRCEAFF	TGTAGCGTTGAAGACCGGGGTAGATGTGAAGCTTTCTTT
TRBD2	.	TRBV29-1	TRBJ2-1	CCVEEGGDSEQFF	TGCTGCGTTGAAGAGGGAGGGGATAGTGAGCAGTTCTTC
.	.	TRBV4-2	TRBJ2-3	CASSQGRNRSHTDTQYF	TGTGCCAGCAGCCAAGGCAGGAACAGGTCACACACAGATACGCAGTATTTT
.	.	TRBV11-2	TRBJ1-2	CASSLGSVIYGYNF	TGTGCCAGCAGCTTAGGGTCAGTGATTTATGGCTACAACTTC
TRBD1	many	TRBV29-1	TRBJ1-2	CSVERWDRGHYGYTF	TGCAGCGTTGAAAGGTGGGACAGGGGTCACTATGGCTACACCTTC
.	.	TRBV20-1	TRBJ1-5	CSAAQGPSSQPQHF	TGCAGTGCTGCACAGGGACCCAGCAGTCAGCCCCAGCATTTT
TRBD1	.	TRBV24-1	TRBJ2-3	CPTSDPGQGPQYF	TGTCCCACCAGTGATCCCGGACAGGGGCCGCAGTATTTT
TRBD1	few	TRBV5-1	TRBJ2-1	CTSSLATGGPYNEQFF	TGCACCAGCAGCTTGGCGACAGGGGGACCCTACAATGAGCAGTTCTTC
TRBD2	.	TRBV25-1	TRBJ2-3	CASNEGERDFTSTDMQYF	TGTGCCAGCAATGAAGGCGAGCGGGATTTTACTAGCACTGATATGCAGTATTTT
.	.	TRBV28	TRBJ1-2	CASSLSTSSSYTF	TGTGCCAGCAGTTTATCGACTTCGTCGAGCTACACCTTC
.	.	TRBV11-2	TRBJ2-1	CASSPRQFGYSYNEQFF	TGTGCCAGCAGCCCTCGGCAGTTCGGATACTCCTACAATGAGCAGTTCTTC
.	.	TRBV12-3/TRBV12-4	TRBJ2-7	CASSLAGENEQYF	TGTGCCAGCAGTTTAGCGGGGGAGAACGAGCAGTACTTC
TRBD1	.	TRBV7-2	TRBJ1-1	CASSWGQGLFNTEALF	TGTGCCAGCAGTTGGGGACAGGGGCTTTTTAATACTGAAGCTCTCTTT
TRBD1	few	TRBV5-1	TRBJ2-5	CASSLGLLPVQGALETQYF	TGCGCCAGCAGCTTGGGTTTATTGCCGGTGCAGGGGGCATTGGAGACCCAGTACTTC